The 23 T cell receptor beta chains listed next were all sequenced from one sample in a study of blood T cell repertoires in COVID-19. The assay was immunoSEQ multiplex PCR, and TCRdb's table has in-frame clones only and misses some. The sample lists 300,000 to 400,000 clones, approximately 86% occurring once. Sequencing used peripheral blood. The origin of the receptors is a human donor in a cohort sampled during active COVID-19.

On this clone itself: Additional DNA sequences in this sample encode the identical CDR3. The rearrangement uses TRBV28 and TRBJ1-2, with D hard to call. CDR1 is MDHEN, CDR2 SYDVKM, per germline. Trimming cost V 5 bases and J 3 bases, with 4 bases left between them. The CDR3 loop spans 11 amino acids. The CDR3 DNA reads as TGTGCCAGCAGTCGTGACTATGGCTACACCTTC. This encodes CASSRDYGYTF.

The CDR3 coding sequence is TGTGCCAGTAGTATAGAGCCGTTACAGACAGATACGCAGTATTTT. This gives the protein CASSIEPLQTDTQYF. The genes are TRBV19 and TRBJ2-3; no clear D. V lost 0 bases and J lost 3, with 10 bases in between. The CDR3 sequence is 15 residues long. From germline, CDR1 is LNHDA and CDR2 SQIVND (reference sequence).

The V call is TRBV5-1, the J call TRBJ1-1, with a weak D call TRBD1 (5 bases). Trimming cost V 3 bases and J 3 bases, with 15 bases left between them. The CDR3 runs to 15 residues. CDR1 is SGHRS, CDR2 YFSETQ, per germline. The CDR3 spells CASSWIGGMDTEAFF. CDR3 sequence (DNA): TGCGCCAGCAGCTGGATCGGGGGTATGGACACTGAAGCTTTCTTT.

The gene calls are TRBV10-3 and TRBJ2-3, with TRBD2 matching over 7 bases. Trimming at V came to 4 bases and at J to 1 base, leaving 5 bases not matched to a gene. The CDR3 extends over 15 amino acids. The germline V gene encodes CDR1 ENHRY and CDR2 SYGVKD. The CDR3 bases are TGTGCCATCAGTGTAGGCCTAGCGGGCACAGATACGCAGTATTTT. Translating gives CAISVGLAGTDTQYF.

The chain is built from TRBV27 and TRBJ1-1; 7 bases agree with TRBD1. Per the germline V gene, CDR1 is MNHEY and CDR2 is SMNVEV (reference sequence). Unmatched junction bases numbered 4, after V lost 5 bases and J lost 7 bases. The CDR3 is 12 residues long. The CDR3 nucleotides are TGTGCCAGCAGTCACAGGGGCTATGAAGCTTTCTTT. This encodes CASSHRGYEAFF.

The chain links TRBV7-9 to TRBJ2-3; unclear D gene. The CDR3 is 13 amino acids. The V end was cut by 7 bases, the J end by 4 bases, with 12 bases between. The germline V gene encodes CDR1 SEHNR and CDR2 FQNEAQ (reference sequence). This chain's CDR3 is CASTVAWSDTQYF. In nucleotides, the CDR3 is TGTGCCAGCACCGTTGCGTGGTCAGATACGCAGTATTTT.

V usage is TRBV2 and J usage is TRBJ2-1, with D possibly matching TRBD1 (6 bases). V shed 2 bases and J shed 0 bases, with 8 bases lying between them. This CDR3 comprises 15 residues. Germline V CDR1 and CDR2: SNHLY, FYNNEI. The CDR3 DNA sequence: TGTGCCAGCAGTGAAACAGGGATCTCCTACAATGAGCAGTTCTTC. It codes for CASSETGISYNEQFF. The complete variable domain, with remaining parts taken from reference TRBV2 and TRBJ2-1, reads EPEVTQTPSHQVTQMGQEVILRCVPISNHLYFYWYRQILGQKVEFLVSFYNNEISEKSEIFDDQFSVERPDGSNFTLKIRSTKLEDSAMYFCASSETGISYNEQFFGPGTRLTVL.

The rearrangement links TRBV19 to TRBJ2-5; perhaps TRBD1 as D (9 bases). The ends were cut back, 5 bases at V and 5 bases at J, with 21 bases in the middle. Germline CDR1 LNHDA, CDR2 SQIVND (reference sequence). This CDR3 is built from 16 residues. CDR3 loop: CASSPVGTGTRETQYF. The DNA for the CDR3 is TGTGCCAGTAGTCCCGTTGGGACAGGGACTAGGGAGACCCAGTACTTC.

This CDR3 is CASRHKTSGKSYNEQFF. The CDR3 DNA reads as TGTGCCAGCAGACACAAGACTAGCGGGAAATCCTACAATGAGCAGTTCTTC. The chain links TRBV2 to TRBJ2-1, with 11 bases matching TRBD2. Germline V CDR1 and CDR2: SNHLY, FYNNEI. The trim removed 6 bases at V and 1 base at J, leaving 8 bases unmatched. The CDR3 runs to 17 residues.

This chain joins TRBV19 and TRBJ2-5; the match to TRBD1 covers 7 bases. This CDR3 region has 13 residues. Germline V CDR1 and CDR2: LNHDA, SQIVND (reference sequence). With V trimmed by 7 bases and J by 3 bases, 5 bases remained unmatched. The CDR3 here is CASKSQGEETQYF. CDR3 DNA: TGTGCCAGTAAGTCCCAGGGGGAAGAGACCCAGTACTTC.

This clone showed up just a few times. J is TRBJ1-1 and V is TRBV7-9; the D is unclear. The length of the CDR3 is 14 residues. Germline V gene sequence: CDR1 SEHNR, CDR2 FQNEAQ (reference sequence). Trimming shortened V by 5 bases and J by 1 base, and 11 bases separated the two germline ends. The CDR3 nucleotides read TGTGCCAGCAGCCTAAAGGCGGCGAACACTGAAGCTTTCTTT. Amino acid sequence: CASSLKAANTEAFF.

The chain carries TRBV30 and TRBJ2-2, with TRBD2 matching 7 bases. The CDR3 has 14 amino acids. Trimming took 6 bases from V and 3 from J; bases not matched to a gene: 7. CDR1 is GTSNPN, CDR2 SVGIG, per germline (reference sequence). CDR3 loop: CACMGGRDTGELFF. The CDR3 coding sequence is TGTGCCTGCATGGGAGGGAGGGACACCGGGGAGCTGTTTTTT.

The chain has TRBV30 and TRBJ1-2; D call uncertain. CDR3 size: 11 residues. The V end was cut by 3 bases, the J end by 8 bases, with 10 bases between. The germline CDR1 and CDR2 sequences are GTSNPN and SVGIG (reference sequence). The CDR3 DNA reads TGTGCCTGGAGGGGGAGAGAAGGCTACACCTTC. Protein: CAWRGREGYTF.

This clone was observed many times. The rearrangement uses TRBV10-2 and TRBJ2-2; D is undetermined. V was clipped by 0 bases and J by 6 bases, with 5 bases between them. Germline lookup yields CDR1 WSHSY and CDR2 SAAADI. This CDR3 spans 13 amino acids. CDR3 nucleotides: TGCGCCAGCAGTGAGTCTGAGTCCGGGGAGCTGTTTTTT. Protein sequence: CASSESESGELFF.

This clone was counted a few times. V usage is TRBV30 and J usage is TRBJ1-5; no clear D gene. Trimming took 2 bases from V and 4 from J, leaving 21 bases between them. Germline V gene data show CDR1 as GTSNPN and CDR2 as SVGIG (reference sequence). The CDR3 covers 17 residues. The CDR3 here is CAWSPVSTFRPNQPQHF. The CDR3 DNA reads TGTGCCTGGAGTCCCGTCTCGACATTTCGGCCGAATCAGCCCCAGCATTTT.

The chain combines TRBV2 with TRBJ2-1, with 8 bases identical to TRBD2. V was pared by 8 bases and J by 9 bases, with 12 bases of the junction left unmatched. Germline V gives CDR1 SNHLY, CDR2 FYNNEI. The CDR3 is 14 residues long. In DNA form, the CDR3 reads TGTGCCAGCGGCGGGACTAGACTTATCGGTGAGCAGTTCTTC. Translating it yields CASGGTRLIGEQFF. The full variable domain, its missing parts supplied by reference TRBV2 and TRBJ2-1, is EPEVTQTPSHQVTQMGQEVILRCVPISNHLYFYWYRQILGQKVEFLVSFYNNEISEKSEIFDDQFSVERPDGSNFTLKIRSTKLEDSAMYFCASGGTRLIGEQFFGPGTRLTVL.

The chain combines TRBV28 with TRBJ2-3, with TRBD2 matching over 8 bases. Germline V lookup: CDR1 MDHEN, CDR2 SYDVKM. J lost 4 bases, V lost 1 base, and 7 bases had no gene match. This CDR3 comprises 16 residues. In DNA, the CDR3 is TGTGCCAGCAGTTTATCGGGAGGGGTGGGCGCAGATACGCAGTATTTT. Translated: CASSLSGGVGADTQYF. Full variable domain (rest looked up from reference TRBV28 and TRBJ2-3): DVKVTQSSRYLVKRTGEKVFLECVQDMDHENMFWYRQDPGLGLRLIYFSYDVKMKEKGDIPEGYSVSREKKERFSLILESASTNQTSMYLCASSLSGGVGADTQYFGPGTRLTVL.

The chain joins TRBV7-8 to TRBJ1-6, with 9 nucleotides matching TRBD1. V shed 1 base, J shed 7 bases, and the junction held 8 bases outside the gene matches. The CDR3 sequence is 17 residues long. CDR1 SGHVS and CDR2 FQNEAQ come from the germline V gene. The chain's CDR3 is CASSLGTGTGMNSPLHF. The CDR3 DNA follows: TGTGCCAGCAGCTTAGGTACCGGGACAGGGATGAATTCACCCCTCCACTTT.

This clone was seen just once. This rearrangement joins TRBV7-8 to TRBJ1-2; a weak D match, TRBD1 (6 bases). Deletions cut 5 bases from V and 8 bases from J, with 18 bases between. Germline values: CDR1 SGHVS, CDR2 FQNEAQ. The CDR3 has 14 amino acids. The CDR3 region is CASSDTSWGGGYTF. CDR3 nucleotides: TGTGCCAGCAGCGATACTTCCTGGGGGGGCGGCTACACCTTC.

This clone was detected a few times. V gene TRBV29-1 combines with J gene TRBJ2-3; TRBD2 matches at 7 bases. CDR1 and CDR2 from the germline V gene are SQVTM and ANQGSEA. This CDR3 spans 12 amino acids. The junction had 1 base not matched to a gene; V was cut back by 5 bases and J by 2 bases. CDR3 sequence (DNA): TGCAGCGTTCTAGCGGCCACAGATACGCAGTATTTT. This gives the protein CSVLAATDTQYF.

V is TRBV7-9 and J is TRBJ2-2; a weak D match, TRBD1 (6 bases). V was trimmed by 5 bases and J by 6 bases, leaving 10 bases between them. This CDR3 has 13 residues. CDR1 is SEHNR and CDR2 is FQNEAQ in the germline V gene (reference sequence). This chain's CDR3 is CASSPTGPGELFF. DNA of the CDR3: TGTGCCAGCAGCCCTACAGGGCCCGGGGAGCTGTTTTTT.

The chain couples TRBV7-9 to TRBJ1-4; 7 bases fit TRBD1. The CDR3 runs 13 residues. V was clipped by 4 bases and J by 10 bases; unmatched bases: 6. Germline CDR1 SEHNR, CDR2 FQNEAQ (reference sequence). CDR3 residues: CASSWDRQGKLFF. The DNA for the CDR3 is TGTGCCAGCAGCTGGGACCGACAGGGAAAACTGTTTTTT.

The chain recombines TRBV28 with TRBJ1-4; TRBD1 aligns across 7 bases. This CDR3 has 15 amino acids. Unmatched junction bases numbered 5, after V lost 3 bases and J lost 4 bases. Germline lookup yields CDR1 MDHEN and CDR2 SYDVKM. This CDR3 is CASSFKTGFNEKLFF. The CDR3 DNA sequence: TGTGCCAGCAGTTTCAAGACAGGGTTTAATGAAAAACTGTTTTTT.